This is a list of T cell receptor beta chains from one sample in a study of T cell repertoires in cytomegalovirus infection. TCRdb fed the reads into MiXCR, producing one record per CDR3 protein. The table lists 650,000 to 900,000 distinct CDR3 sequences, 25% to 30% of them singletons. These receptors lack a known antigen. The material sequenced was cultured CD8+ T cells from PBMCs, taken from culture after CMV antigen stimulation. These receptor sequences come from a human donor in good health (CMV status not recorded). Some clones in this sample may be carry-over from other donors' samples. CDR3s include the opening cysteine and the closing phenylalanine or tryptophan.

CDR3aa: CASSFTSGFQQFF
v_gene: TRBV5-6
j_gene: TRBJ2-1

CDR3aa: CASSPGGGAVYGYTF
v_gene: TRBV27
j_gene: TRBJ1-2

CDR3aa: CASSIGTGSRYEQYF
v_gene: TRBV19
j_gene: TRBJ2-7

CDR3aa: CASTEGQGPSYYGYTF
v_gene: TRBV12-3/TRBV12-4
j_gene: TRBJ1-2

CDR3aa: CASSLGGPDYEQYF
v_gene: TRBV7-6
j_gene: TRBJ2-7

CDR3aa: CASSPYSSQETQYF
v_gene: TRBV11-3
j_gene: TRBJ2-5

CDR3aa: CASSWGTGLSWGYTF
v_gene: TRBV6-1
j_gene: TRBJ1-2

CDR3aa: CASSPSGFEAFF
v_gene: TRBV28
j_gene: TRBJ1-1

CDR3aa: CASSLLAVGSYNEQFF
v_gene: TRBV7-6
j_gene: TRBJ2-1

CDR3aa: CASGEDSGRRGAFF
v_gene: TRBV2
j_gene: TRBJ1-1

CDR3aa: CASSQGDSLQETQYF
v_gene: TRBV19
j_gene: TRBJ2-5

CDR3aa: CASSTTGGFDKNIQYF
v_gene: TRBV7-6
j_gene: TRBJ2-4

CDR3aa: CASSPTEAGELFF
v_gene: TRBV7-6
j_gene: TRBJ2-2

CDR3aa: CSVHLAGTYNEQFF
v_gene: TRBV29-1
j_gene: TRBJ2-1

CDR3aa: CASSQDPRGETQYF
v_gene: TRBV4-1
j_gene: TRBJ2-5

CDR3aa: CASKVGEMVDRGSGDTEAFF
v_gene: TRBV6-1
j_gene: TRBJ1-1

CDR3aa: CASSEYRGGYTEAFF
v_gene: TRBV2
j_gene: TRBJ1-1

CDR3aa: CASSPRTSGESLGETQYF
v_gene: TRBV7-6
j_gene: TRBJ2-5

CDR3aa: CASSFAWTNTGELFF
v_gene: TRBV7-9
j_gene: TRBJ2-2

CDR3aa: CASSPSWGAGGHRSKNIQYF
v_gene: TRBV27
j_gene: TRBJ2-4

CDR3aa: CASSMLRDRDLSGRVLSNQPQHF
v_gene: TRBV19
j_gene: TRBJ1-5

CDR3aa: CASSPQGYYSNQPQHF
v_gene: TRBV27
j_gene: TRBJ1-5

CDR3aa: CASSLFTGEKLFF
v_gene: TRBV27
j_gene: TRBJ1-4

CDR3aa: CASSFGLQGAPDSQETQYF
v_gene: TRBV6-2/TRBV6-3
j_gene: TRBJ2-5

CDR3aa: CASSWAPERDRNQPQHF
v_gene: TRBV12-3/TRBV12-4
j_gene: TRBJ1-5

CDR3aa: CATSRGWTEETQYF
v_gene: TRBV15
j_gene: TRBJ2-5

CDR3aa: CASSPSGGHTEAFF
v_gene: TRBV19
j_gene: TRBJ1-1

CDR3aa: CASSELGQGWTNTEAFF
v_gene: TRBV6-1
j_gene: TRBJ1-1

CDR3aa: CAIRTHPGDTQYF
v_gene: TRBV6-5
j_gene: TRBJ2-3

CDR3aa: CASSLSGQTEAFF
v_gene: TRBV4-3
j_gene: TRBJ1-1

CDR3aa: CASSDQGGLNNEQFF
v_gene: TRBV9
j_gene: TRBJ2-1

CDR3aa: CASSLDGTNYGYTF
v_gene: TRBV7-9
j_gene: TRBJ1-2

CDR3aa: CATRGTVRAFF
v_gene: TRBV15
j_gene: TRBJ1-1

CDR3aa: CASSELVGSNQPQHF
v_gene: TRBV2
j_gene: TRBJ1-5

CDR3aa: CASSPRGWGRNDYGYTF
v_gene: TRBV7-9
j_gene: TRBJ1-2

CDR3aa: CASSPSTSYEQYF
v_gene: TRBV7-9
j_gene: TRBJ2-7

CDR3aa: CATSRGDRGFNEQFF
v_gene: TRBV15
j_gene: TRBJ2-1

CDR3aa: CASRNRGHTEAFF
v_gene: TRBV7-3
j_gene: TRBJ1-1

CDR3aa: CASSQVRKRQETQYF
v_gene: TRBV4-3
j_gene: TRBJ2-5

CDR3aa: CASILAGEAFF
v_gene: TRBV12-3/TRBV12-4
j_gene: TRBJ1-1

CDR3aa: CASSVRAIQAYEQYF
v_gene: TRBV5-3
j_gene: TRBJ2-7

CDR3aa: CASTGRGDTGELFF
v_gene: TRBV6-1
j_gene: TRBJ2-2